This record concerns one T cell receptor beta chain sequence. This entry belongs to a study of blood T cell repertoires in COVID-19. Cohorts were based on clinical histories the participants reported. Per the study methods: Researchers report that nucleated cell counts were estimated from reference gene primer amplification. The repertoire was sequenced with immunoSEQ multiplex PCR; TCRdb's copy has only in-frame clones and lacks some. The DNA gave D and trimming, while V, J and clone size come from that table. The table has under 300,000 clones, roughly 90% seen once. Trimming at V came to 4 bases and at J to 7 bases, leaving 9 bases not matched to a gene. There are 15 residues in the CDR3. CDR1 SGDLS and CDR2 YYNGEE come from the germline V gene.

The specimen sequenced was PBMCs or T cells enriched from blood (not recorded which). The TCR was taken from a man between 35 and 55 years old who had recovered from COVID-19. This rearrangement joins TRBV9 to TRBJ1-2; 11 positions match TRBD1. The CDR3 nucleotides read TGTGCCAGCAGCCCCTTGATAGGGACAGGGGGTGGCTACACCTTC. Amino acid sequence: CASSPLIGTGGGYTF.